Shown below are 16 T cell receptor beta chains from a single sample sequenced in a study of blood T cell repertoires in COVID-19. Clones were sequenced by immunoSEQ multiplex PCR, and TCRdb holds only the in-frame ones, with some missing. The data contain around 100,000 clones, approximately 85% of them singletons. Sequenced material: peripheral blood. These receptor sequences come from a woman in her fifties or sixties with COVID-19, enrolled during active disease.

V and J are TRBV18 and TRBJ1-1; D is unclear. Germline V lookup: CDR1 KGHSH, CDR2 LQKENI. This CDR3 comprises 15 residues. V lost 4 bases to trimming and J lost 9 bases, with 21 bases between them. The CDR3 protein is CASSRPSDMQDKAFF. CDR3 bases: TGTGCCAGCTCACGGCCATCAGACATGCAGGATAAAGCTTTCTTT.

The CDR3 reads CASSPGGRNQPQHF. Written as DNA, the CDR3 is TGTGCCAGCAGCCCGGGAGGTCGCAATCAGCCCCAGCATTTT. This chain joins TRBV6-5 and TRBJ1-5; D gene unclear. Trimming removed 6 bases from V and 2 bases from J, with 11 bases in between. Germline V gene data show CDR1 as MNHEY and CDR2 as SVGAGI. The CDR3 runs 14 residues.

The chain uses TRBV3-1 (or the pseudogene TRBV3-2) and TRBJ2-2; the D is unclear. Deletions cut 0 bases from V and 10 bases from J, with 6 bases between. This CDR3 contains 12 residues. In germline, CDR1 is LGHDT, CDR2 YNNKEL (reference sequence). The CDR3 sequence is CASSQDFSELFF. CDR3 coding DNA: TGTGCCAGCAGCCAAGATTTCTCGGAGCTGTTTTTT.

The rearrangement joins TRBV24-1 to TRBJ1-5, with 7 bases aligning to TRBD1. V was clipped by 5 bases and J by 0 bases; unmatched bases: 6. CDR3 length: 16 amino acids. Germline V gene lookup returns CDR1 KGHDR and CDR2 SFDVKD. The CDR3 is CATSGGTAYSNQPQHF. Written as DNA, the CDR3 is TGTGCCACCAGTGGAGGGACAGCGTATAGCAATCAGCCCCAGCATTTT.

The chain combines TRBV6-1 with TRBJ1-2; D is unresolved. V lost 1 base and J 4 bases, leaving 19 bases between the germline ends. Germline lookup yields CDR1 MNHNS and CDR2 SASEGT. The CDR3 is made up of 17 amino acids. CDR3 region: CASSEETLAPRIYGYTF. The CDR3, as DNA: TGTGCCAGCAGTGAAGAGACATTGGCGCCTCGGATCTATGGCTACACCTTC.

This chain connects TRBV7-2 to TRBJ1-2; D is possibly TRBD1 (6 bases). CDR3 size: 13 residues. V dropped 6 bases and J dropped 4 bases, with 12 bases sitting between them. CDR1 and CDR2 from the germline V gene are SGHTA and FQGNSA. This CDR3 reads CASRPNRAYGYTF. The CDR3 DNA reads TGTGCCAGCAGGCCGAACAGGGCCTATGGCTACACCTTC. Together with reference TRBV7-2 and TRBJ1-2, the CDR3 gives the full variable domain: GAGVSQSPSNKVTEKGKDVELRCDPISGHTALYWYRQSLGQGLEFLIYFQGNSAPDKSGLPSDRFSAERTGGSVSTLTIQRTQQEDSAVYLCASRPNRAYGYTFGSGTRLTVV.

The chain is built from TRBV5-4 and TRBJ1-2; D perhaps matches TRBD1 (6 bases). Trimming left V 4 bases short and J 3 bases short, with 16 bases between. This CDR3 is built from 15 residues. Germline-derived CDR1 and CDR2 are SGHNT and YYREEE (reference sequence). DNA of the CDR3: TGTGCCAGCAGCCAAAACCTAGGGGGGGACTATGGCTACACCTTC. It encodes CASSQNLGGDYGYTF.

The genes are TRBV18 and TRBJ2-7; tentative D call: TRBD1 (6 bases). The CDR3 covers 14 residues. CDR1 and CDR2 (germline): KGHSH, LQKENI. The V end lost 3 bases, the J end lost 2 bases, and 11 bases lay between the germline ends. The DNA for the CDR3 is TGTGCCAGCTCACCCTTGGACAGACCCTACGAGCAGTACTTC. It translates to CASSPLDRPYEQYF.

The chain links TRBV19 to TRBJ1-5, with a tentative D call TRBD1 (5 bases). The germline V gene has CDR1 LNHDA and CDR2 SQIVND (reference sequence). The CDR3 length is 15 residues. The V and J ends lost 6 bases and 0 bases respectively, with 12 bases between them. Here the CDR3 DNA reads TGTGCCAGTAGAAGAGACAGAAATAGCAATCAGCCCCAGCATTTT. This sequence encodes CASRRDRNSNQPQHF.

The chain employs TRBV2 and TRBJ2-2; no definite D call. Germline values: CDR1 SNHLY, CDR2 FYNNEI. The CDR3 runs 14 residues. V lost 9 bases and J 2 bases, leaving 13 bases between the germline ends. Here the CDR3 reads CARTEIHNTGELFF. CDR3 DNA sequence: TGTGCCAGGACGGAGATCCATAACACCGGGGAGCTGTTTTTT. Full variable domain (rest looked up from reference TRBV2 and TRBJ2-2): EPEVTQTPSHQVTQMGQEVILRCVPISNHLYFYWYRQILGQKVEFLVSFYNNEISEKSEIFDDQFSVERPDGSNFTLKIRSTKLEDSAMYFCARTEIHNTGELFFGEGSRLTVL.

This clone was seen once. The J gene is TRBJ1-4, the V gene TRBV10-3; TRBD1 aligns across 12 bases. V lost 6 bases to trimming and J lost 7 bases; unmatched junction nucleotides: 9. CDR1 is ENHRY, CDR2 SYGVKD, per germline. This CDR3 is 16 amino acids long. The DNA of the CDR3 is TGTGCCATCAGCCCGGGACAGGGGGCTCTCACTGAAAAACTGTTTTTT. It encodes CAISPGQGALTEKLFF.

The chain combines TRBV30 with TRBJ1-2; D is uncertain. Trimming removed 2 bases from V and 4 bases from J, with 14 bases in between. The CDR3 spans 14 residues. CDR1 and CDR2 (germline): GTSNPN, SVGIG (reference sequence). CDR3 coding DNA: TGTGCCTGGAGTTTTTCAGATAGCTCCTATGGCTACACCTTC. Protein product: CAWSFSDSSYGYTF. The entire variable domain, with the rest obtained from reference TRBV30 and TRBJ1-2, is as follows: SQTIHQWPATLVQPVGSPLSLECTVEGTSNPNLYWYRQAAGRGLQLLFYSVGIGQISSEVPQNLSASRPQDRQFILSSKKLLLSDSGFYLCAWSFSDSSYGYTFGSGTRLTVV.

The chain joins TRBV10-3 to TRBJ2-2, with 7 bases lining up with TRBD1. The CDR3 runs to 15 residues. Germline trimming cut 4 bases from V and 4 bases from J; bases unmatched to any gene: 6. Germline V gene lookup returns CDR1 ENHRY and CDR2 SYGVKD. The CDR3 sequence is CAISGDSTPTGELFF. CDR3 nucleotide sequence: TGTGCCATCAGTGGGGACAGTACCCCCACCGGGGAGCTGTTTTTT.

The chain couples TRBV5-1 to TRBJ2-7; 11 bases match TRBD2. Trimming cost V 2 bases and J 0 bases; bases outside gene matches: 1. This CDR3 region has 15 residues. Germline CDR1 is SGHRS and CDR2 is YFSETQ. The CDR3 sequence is CASSFGLAGSYEQYF. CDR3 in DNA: TGCGCCAGCAGCTTCGGACTAGCGGGCTCCTACGAGCAGTACTTC. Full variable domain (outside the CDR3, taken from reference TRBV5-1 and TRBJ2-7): KAGVTQTPRYLIKTRGQQVTLSCSPISGHRSVSWYQQTPGQGLQFLFEYFSETQRNKGNFPGRFSGRQFSNSRSEMNVSTLELGDSALYLCASSFGLAGSYEQYFGPGTRLTVT.

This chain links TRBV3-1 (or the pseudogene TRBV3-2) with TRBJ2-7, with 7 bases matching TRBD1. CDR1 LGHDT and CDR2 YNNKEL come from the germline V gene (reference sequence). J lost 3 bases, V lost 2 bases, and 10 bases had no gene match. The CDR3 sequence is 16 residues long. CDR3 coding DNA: TGTGCCAGCAGCCAAAACCGCCGGGACAGACTCTACGAGCAGTACTTC. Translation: CASSQNRRDRLYEQYF.

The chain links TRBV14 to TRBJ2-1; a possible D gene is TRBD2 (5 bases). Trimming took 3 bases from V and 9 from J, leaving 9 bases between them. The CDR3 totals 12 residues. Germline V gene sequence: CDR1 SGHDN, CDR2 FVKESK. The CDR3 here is CASSHRESEQFF. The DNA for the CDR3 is TGTGCCAGCAGCCATCGGGAAAGTGAGCAGTTCTTC.